The T cell receptor beta chain described here comes from a study of regulatory T cells in long-lasting Graves disease. As concerns this clonotype: A read error may produce the germline difference seen at one junction end.

Sequencing libraries for TCR beta were prepared with iRepertoire HTBI primers and Arm-PCR of CDR3 regions. TCRdb reanalysed the multiplex PCR reads using MiXCR and keeps one entry per CDR3 protein. The repertoire includes approximately 470,000 distinct CDR3 sequences, 15% to 20% of them detected once, and 9% to 15% sits in the top ten. Noted time point: newly diagnosed GD, antithyroid drugs for less than 3 months. PBMC RNA was the source of the TCR library. Looked up from germline, CDR1 is SSHAT and CDR2 is FNYEAQ (reference sequence). CDR3 length: 15 residues. The data were also submitted as part of a second study, on T cells in Graves' hyperthyroidism and ophthalmopathy.

Sequencing used peripheral blood mononuclear cells (PBMCs), obtained at new diagnosis, from a patient treated with antithyroid drugs. The clonotype originates from a man aged 35 to 55 with Graves disease. The chain is built from TRBV7-7 and TRBJ2-1; possibly TRBD2 for D (5 bases). The CDR3 reads CASSPRESSYNEQFF. CDR3 nucleotides: TGTGCTAGCAGCCCTCGGGAAAGCTCCTACAATGAGCAGTTCTTC.